Sequencing of this T cell receptor beta chain was carried out in a study of beta chain features in type 1 diabetes. Regarding the study as a whole: Among all four CD4+ subsets, Type 1 diabetes patients had TCRB CDR3s that were moderately but significantly shorter.

About this clone: Its antigen is not known.

The sequenced template was cDNA made from the entire isolated RNA. There were approximately 3.5 million reads on average in the naive, central memory and regulatory T cell samples. Only in-frame clones appear in the TCRdb table, and some are missing; sequencing was by immunoSEQ multiplex PCR. The table includes hundreds of thousands of clones, around an eighth detected once. This CDR3 is built from 15 residues. Trimming stripped 3 bases from V and 3 bases from J, with 15 bases between. The germline CDR1 and CDR2 sequences are SGHRS and YFSETQ. This TCR derives from a man aged 18 to 29 with type 1 diabetes. The material sequenced was naive CD4+ T cells from blood. V and J are TRBV5-1 and TRBJ1-1, with D perhaps TRBD1 (6 bases). Here the CDR3 reads CASSYNRVSDTEAFF. Here the CDR3 DNA reads TGCGCCAGCAGCTACAACAGGGTATCGGACACTGAAGCTTTCTTT.